The 18 T cell receptor beta chains below were found in one sample sequenced in a study of radiation and T cells in renal cell carcinoma. The protocol was immunoSEQ multiplex PCR, while the TCRdb copy is restricted to in-frame clones and leaves out a portion. The sample shows 25,000 to 40,000 clones, approximately 81% of them seen only once. Time point defined: blood 4 weeks post-SBRT, at nephrectomy. Described treatment: 15 Gy SBRT to primary tumor, nephrectomy 4 weeks later. The specimen was blood, collected from a patient whose treatment included radiotherapy and nephrectomy. The receptors were gathered from a man in his sixties with renal cell carcinoma.

V and J are TRBV7-6 and TRBJ2-5; D gene uncertain. With 5 bases removed from V and 6 bases from J, the gap between germline ends came to 16 bases. The germline CDR1 and CDR2 sequences are SGHVS and FNYEAQ. The CDR3 totals 14 residues. The DNA of the CDR3 is TGTGCCAGCAGCCTTGGCACAGTGTTGCAGACCCAGTACTTC. Its translation is CASSLGTVLQTQYF.

The rearrangement joins TRBV5-1 to TRBJ1-1; weak D call: TRBD1 (5 bases). Germline V lookup: CDR1 SGHRS, CDR2 YFSETQ. V was clipped by 3 bases and J by 1 base, with 10 bases between them. The CDR3 totals 14 residues. The CDR3 nucleotides read TGCGCCAGCAGCTCTCAAGGACAGAACACTGAAGCTTTCTTT. Amino acids: CASSSQGQNTEAFF.

This sequence joins TRBV7-2 and TRBJ2-2, with D perhaps matching TRBD1 (6 bases). The CDR3 spans 16 residues. CDR1 and CDR2 from the germline V gene are SGHTA and FQGNSA. V was clipped by 4 bases and J by 0 bases, with 12 bases between them. As DNA, the CDR3 is TGTGCCAGCAGCTCCCGACAGGTCGCGAACACCGGGGAGCTGTTTTTT. Residues: CASSSRQVANTGELFF.

This clone was seen a few times. The CDR3 spells CASNPGRRNQPQHF. The CDR3 nucleotides are TGTGCCAGCAATCCGGGACGTCGCAATCAGCCCCAGCATTTT. The V call is TRBV19, the J call TRBJ1-5, with a weak D call TRBD1 (5 bases). Trimming stripped 9 bases from V and 2 bases from J, with 14 bases between. The CDR3 runs to 14 residues. Germline V gene sequence: CDR1 LNHDA, CDR2 SQIVND (reference sequence).

This chain joins TRBV5-4 and TRBJ1-1; 7 bases map to TRBD1. Germline V gene data show CDR1 as SGHNT and CDR2 as YYREEE (reference sequence). The CDR3 sequence is 13 residues long. Trimming took 8 bases from V and 1 from J; bases not matched to a gene: 5. CDR3 nucleotides: TGTGCCAGTCGTGGACAGGCGAACACTGAAGCTTTCTTT. It encodes CASRGQANTEAFF.

This chain links TRBV6-1 with TRBJ1-1; D unresolved. V was shortened by 7 bases and J by 2 bases, with 8 bases between the two germline ends. The CDR3 sequence is 12 residues long. CDR1 MNHNS and CDR2 SASEGT come from the germline V gene. Written as DNA, the CDR3 is TGTGCCAGCAATCCAGGTAACACTGAAGCTTTCTTT. Translated: CASNPGNTEAFF.

The chain is built from TRBV6-5 and TRBJ2-1; D is undetermined. There are 15 residues in the CDR3. Germline V CDR1 and CDR2: MNHEY, SVGAGI. V was pared by 0 bases and J by 0 bases, with 6 bases between. Written as DNA, the CDR3 is TGTGCCAGCAGTTACTCCGGAAGCTCCTACAATGAGCAGTTCTTC. Translated: CASSYSGSSYNEQFF.

The chain couples TRBV5-6 to TRBJ2-4, with D hard to call. From germline, CDR1 is SGHDT and CDR2 YYEEEE. Deletions cut 0 bases from V and 7 bases from J, with 8 bases between. The CDR3 has 13 amino acids. The CDR3 protein is CASSLVGGNIQYF. The CDR3 DNA reads TGTGCCAGCAGCTTGGTAGGTGGGAACATTCAGTACTTC.

This sequence joins TRBV19 and TRBJ2-2, with D maybe TRBD1 (5 bases). Trimming stripped 4 bases from V and 6 bases from J, with 9 bases between. Germline CDR1 LNHDA, CDR2 SQIVND (reference sequence). This CDR3 region has 13 residues. The CDR3 loop is CASSTGLAGELFF. DNA of the CDR3: TGTGCCAGTAGTACAGGGTTGGCCGGGGAGCTGTTTTTT.

The rearrangement uses TRBV27 and TRBJ2-1, with 12 bases matching TRBD2. CDR1 and CDR2 (germline): MNHEY, SMNVEV (reference sequence). The CDR3 loop spans 16 amino acids. The J segment lost 0 bases and the V segment lost 6 bases, leaving 3 bases of the junction unmatched. As DNA, the CDR3 is TGTGCCAGCAGACCACTAGCGGGAGGCTCCTACAATGAGCAGTTCTTC. Translated: CASRPLAGGSYNEQFF.

The chain recombines TRBV18 with TRBJ2-2, with 9 nucleotides matching TRBD1. The germline V gene has CDR1 KGHSH and CDR2 LQKENI. V lost 3 bases and J lost 7; bases outside the gene matches: 6. CDR3 length equals 15 residues. CDR3 nucleotides: TGTGCCAGCTCACCGAGGACAGGGGAGGTCGGGGAGCTGTTTTTT. This encodes CASSPRTGEVGELFF. Combining the CDR3 with reference TRBV18 and TRBJ2-2 gives the whole variable domain NAGVMQNPRHLVRRRGQEARLRCSPMKGHSHVYWYRQLPEEGLKFMVYLQKENIIDESGMPKERFSAEFPKEGPSILRIQQVVRGDSAAYFCASSPRTGEVGELFFGEGSRLTVL.

Relative to its sample, this clone is medium-sized. CDR3 in amino acids: CASSEFLGGGVVAVYEQYF. The DNA of the CDR3 is TGTGCCAGCAGTGAATTCTTAGGGGGTGGGGTAGTAGCAGTCTACGAGCAGTACTTC. The chain carries TRBV2 and TRBJ2-7, with a weak D call TRBD1 (6 bases). The germline V gene encodes CDR1 SNHLY and CDR2 FYNNEI. The V and J ends lost 2 bases and 3 bases respectively, with 26 bases between them. The CDR3 is made up of 19 amino acids.

The chain combines TRBV4-1 with TRBJ2-3; TRBD2 is a possible D gene (5 bases). V was cut by 8 bases and J by 1 base, with 7 bases left in between. The CDR3 is 12 residues long. The germline gives CDR1 MGHRA, CDR2 YSYEKL. This chain's CDR3 is CASGLRTDTQYF. The CDR3 DNA follows: TGCGCCAGCGGACTTCGCACAGATACGCAGTATTTT.

The chain recombines TRBV30 with TRBJ2-5, with a tentative D call TRBD2 (6 bases). The DNA end is more similar to TRBJ2-7, so the J call may be wrong. The CDR3 extends over 15 amino acids. The V gene's germline CDR1 is GTSNPN and CDR2 SVGIG (reference sequence). The DNA for the CDR3 is TGTGCCTGGAGCACGCCGGGACTGAGTAGGTACGAGCAGTACTTC. Translating gives CAWSTPGLSRYEQYF.

The V call is TRBV5-1, the J call TRBJ2-5; the match to TRBD2 covers 11 bases. Trimming removed 0 bases from V and 2 bases from J; junction bases left unmatched: 3. The CDR3 loop spans 16 amino acids. Germline V gene lookup returns CDR1 SGHRS and CDR2 YFSETQ. The CDR3 bases are TGCGCCAGCAGCTTGGGGACTAGCGGGTCTCAAGAGACCCAGTACTTC. Its translation: CASSLGTSGSQETQYF.

V is TRBV5-5 and J is TRBJ2-7, with a weak D call TRBD2 (5 bases). CDR3 size: 14 residues. V was shortened by 5 bases and J by 3 bases, with 15 bases between the two germline ends. CDR1 is SGHKS, CDR2 YYEKEE, per germline (reference sequence). CDR3 residues: CASSYGLANYEQYF. In DNA form, the CDR3 reads TGTGCCAGCAGTTACGGACTGGCGAACTACGAGCAGTACTTC.

This clone was counted a single time. The chain couples TRBV5-4 to TRBJ2-1, with a tentative D call TRBD2 (6 bases). CDR3 length equals 16 residues. V was trimmed by 6 bases and J by 1 base, leaving 17 bases between them. Germline V gives CDR1 SGHNT, CDR2 YYREEE (reference sequence). The chain's CDR3 is CASNAEGARSYNEQFF. The CDR3 DNA reads as TGTGCCAGCAACGCGGAGGGTGCGCGGTCCTACAATGAGCAGTTCTTC.

The chain couples TRBV5-6 to TRBJ2-3; D uncertain. Trimming took 0 bases from V and 6 from J, leaving 8 bases between them. The CDR3 sequence is 13 residues long. Germline loops: CDR1 SGHDT, CDR2 YYEEEE. CDR3 loop: CASSLGPADTQYF. As DNA, the CDR3 is TGTGCCAGCAGCTTGGGTCCGGCCGATACGCAGTATTTT.